The entry that follows covers one T cell receptor (beta chain) sequence. Its antigen is as yet unknown. These data come from a study of T cell responses to AZD1222 COVID-19 vaccine. Study-wide points: Nearly half of spike-specific TCRs reportedly target unmutated variant regions.

Germline CDR1 reads LNHDA; CDR2 reads SQIVND (reference sequence). The CDR3 is 14 amino acids. The V and J ends lost 6 bases and 6 bases, in that order; junction bases with no gene match: 7. Only in-frame clones appear in the TCRdb table, and some are missing; sequencing was by immunoSEQ multiplex PCR. The sample includes 110,000 or so clones, approximately 93% of them seen just once. The material was peripheral blood, obtained on day 0 of AZD1222 vaccination. The V gene is TRBV19, the J gene TRBJ1-4; 7 bases fit TRBD1. The sequence came from an adult in good health. The CDR3 DNA sequence: TGTGCCAGTAGGACACAGGGGTACGATGAAAAACTGTTTTTT. Protein: CASRTQGYDEKLFF. The whole variable domain, filled in from reference TRBV19 and TRBJ1-4, reads DGGITQSPKYLFRKEGQNVTLSCEQNLNHDAMYWYRQDPGQGLRLIYYSQIVNDFQKGDIAEGYSVSREKKESFPLTVTSAQKNPTAFYLCASRTQGYDEKLFFGSGTQLSVL.